The text below deals with one T cell receptor (beta chain). As yet, its antigen is unknown. As part of library construction, unique molecular identifiers were attached to individual cDNA molecules. TCRdb reprocessed the 5' RACE reads via MiXCR and lists one record per CDR3 protein. The sample yields 97,000 or so distinct CDR3 sequences, about 12% seen once. The germline V gene encodes CDR1 DFQATT and CDR2 SNEGSKA (reference sequence). V was trimmed by 5 bases and J by 9 bases, leaving 8 bases between them. The CDR3 is 10 amino acids. This entry belongs to a study of early T cells in non-severe SARS-CoV-2 infection. Overall study: Sequencing of unsorted whole blood was done on bulk RNA, leaving chains unpaired. General study results and limits: The VDJdb matching leaned toward anti-spike CD8 responses and overlooked private and CD4 specificities.

The sample consisted of whole blood. This rearrangement joins TRBV20-1 to TRBJ2-1; possible D gene TRBD1, 6 bases. This clonotype was obtained from an adult who was a healthcare worker with PCR-confirmed SARS-CoV-2 infection or an uninfected control (not recorded which). DNA for the CDR3: TGCAGTGCTGTGGGGGCTGAGCAGTTCTTC. Amino acid sequence: CSAVGAEQFF.